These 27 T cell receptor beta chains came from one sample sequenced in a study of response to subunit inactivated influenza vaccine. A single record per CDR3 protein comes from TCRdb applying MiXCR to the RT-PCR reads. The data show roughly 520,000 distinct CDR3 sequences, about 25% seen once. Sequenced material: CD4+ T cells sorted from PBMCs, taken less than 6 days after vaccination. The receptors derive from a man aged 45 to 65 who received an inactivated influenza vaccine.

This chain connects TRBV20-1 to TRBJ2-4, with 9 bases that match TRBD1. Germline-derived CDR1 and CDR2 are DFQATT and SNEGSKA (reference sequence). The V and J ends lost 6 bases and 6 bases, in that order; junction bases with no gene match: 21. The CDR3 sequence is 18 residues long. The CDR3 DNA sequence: TGCAGTGCCCGACCAAGCTCTGGGACAGGGATAATACTAAACATTCAGTACTTC. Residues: CSARPSSGTGIILNIQYF.

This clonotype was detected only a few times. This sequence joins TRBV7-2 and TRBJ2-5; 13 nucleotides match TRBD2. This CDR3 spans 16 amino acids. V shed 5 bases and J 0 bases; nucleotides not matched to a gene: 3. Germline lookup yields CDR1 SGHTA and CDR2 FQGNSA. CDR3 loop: CASSPGTSGNQETQYF. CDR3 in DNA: TGTGCCAGCAGCCCGGGGACTAGCGGGAACCAAGAGACCCAGTACTTC.

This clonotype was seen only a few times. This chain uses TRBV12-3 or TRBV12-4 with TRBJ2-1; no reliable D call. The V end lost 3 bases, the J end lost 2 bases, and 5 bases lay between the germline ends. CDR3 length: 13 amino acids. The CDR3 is CASSFPPYNEQFF. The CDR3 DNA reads TGTGCCAGCAGTTTCCCCCCCTACAATGAGCAGTTCTTC.

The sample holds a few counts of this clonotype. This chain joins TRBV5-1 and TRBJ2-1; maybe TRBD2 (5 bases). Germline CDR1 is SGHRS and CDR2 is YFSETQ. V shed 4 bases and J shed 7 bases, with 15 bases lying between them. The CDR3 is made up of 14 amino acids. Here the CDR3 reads CASSMAGVLNEQFF. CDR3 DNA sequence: TGCGCCAGCAGCATGGCGGGTGTCCTTAATGAGCAGTTCTTC. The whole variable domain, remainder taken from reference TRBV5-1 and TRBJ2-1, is KAGVTQTPRYLIKTRGQQVTLSCSPISGHRSVSWYQQTPGQGLQFLFEYFSETQRNKGNFPGRFSGRQFSNSRSEMNVSTLELGDSALYLCASSMAGVLNEQFFGPGTRLTVL.

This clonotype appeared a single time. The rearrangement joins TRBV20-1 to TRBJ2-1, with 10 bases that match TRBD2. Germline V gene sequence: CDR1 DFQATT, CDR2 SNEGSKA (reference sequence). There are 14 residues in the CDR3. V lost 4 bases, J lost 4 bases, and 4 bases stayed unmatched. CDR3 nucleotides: TGCAGTGCTACCAAGCGGGAGGGTTACAATGAGCAGTTCTTC. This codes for CSATKREGYNEQFF.

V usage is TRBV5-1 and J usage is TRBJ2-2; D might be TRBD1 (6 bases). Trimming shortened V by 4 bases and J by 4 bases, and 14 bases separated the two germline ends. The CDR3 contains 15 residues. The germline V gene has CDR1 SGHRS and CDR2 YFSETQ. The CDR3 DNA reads TGCGCCAGCAGCCTCGCACAGGGCAGCACCGGGGAGCTGTTTTTT. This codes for CASSLAQGSTGELFF.

CDR3 sequence reads: CSVKRATDTQYF. The CDR3 bases are TGCAGCGTTAAGAGGGCCACAGATACGCAGTATTTT. The genes are TRBV29-1 and TRBJ2-3, with D perhaps matching TRBD2 (5 bases). CDR3 length: 12 amino acids. Germline lookup yields CDR1 SQVTM and CDR2 ANQGSEA. V gave up 5 bases and J gave up 2 bases, with 8 bases separating them.

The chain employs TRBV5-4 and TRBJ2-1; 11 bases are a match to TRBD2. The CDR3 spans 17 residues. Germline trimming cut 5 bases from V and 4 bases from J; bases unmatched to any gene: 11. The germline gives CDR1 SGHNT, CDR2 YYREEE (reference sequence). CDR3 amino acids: CASSKGLGTSGYNEQFF. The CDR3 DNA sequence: TGTGCCAGCAGTAAGGGACTCGGGACTAGCGGTTACAATGAGCAGTTCTTC.

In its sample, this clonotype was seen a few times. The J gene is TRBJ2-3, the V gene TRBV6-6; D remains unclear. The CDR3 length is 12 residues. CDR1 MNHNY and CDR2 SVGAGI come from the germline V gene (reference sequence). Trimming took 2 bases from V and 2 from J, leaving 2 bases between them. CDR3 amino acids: CASSYLTDTQYF. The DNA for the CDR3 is TGTGCCAGCAGTTACCTCACAGATACGCAGTATTTT.

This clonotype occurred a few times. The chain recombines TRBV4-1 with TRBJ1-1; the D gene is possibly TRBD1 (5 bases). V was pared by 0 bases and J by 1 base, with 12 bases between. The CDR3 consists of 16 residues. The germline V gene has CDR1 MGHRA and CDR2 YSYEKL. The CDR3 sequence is CASSQDLGVGNTEAFF. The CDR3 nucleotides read TGCGCCAGCAGCCAAGATCTGGGGGTTGGGAACACTGAAGCTTTCTTT.

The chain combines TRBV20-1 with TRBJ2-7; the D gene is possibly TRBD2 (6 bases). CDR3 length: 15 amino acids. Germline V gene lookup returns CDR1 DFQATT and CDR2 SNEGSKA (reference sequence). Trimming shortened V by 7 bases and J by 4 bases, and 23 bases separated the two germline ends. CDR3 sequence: CSGGPDGRHLYEQYF. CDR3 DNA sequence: TGCAGTGGAGGCCCTGACGGGAGACACCTATACGAGCAGTACTTC.

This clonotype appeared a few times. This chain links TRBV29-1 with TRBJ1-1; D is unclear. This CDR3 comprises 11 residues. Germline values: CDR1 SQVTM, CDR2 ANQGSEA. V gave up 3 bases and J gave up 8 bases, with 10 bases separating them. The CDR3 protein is CSVDPGREAFF. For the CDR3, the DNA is TGCAGCGTTGACCCTGGCCGAGAAGCTTTCTTT.

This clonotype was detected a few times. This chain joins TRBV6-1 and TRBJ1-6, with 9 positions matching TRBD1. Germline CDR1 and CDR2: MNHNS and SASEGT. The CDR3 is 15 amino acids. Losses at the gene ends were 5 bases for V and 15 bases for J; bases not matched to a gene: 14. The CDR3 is CASSRRDREVLLLHF. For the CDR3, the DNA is TGTGCCAGCAGTCGCCGGGACAGGGAGGTACTTCTCCTCCACTTT.

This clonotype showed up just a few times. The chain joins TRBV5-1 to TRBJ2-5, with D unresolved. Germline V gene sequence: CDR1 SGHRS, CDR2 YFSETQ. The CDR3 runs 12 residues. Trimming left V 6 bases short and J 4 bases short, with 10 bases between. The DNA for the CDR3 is TGCGCCAGCAACTCTCCAGGAGAGACCCAGTACTTC. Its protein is CASNSPGETQYF.

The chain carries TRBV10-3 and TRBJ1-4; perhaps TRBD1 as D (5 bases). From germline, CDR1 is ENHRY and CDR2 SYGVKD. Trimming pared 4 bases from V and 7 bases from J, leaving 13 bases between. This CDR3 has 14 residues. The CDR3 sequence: CAISGRDAPEKLFF. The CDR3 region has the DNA TGTGCCATCAGTGGCCGGGACGCTCCTGAAAAACTGTTTTTT.

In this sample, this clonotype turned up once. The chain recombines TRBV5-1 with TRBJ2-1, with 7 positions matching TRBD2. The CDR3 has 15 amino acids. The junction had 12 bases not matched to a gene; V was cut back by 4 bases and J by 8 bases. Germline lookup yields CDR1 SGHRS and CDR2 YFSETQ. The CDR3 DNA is TGCGCCAGCAGCCCCGGACTAGTCTTGGGGGATGAGCAGTTCTTC. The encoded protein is CASSPGLVLGDEQFF.

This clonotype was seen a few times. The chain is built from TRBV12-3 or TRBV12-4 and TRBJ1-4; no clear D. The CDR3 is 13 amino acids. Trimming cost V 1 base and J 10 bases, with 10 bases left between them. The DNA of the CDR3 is TGTGCCAGCAGTTTAGACTACAAGGGAAAACTGTTTTTT. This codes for CASSLDYKGKLFF.

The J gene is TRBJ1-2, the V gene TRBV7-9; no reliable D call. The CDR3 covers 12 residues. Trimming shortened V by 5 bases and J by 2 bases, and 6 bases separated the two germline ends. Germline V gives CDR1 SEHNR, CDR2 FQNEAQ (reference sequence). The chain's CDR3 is CASSTDNYGYTF. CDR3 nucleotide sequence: TGTGCCAGCAGCACGGACAACTATGGCTACACCTTC.

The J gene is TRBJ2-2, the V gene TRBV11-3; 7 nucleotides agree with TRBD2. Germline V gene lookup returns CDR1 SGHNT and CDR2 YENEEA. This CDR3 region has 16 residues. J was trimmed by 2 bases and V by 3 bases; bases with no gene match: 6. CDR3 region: CASSLLPGLNTGELFF. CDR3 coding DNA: TGTGCCAGCAGCTTGCTCCCGGGACTAAACACCGGGGAGCTGTTTTTT.

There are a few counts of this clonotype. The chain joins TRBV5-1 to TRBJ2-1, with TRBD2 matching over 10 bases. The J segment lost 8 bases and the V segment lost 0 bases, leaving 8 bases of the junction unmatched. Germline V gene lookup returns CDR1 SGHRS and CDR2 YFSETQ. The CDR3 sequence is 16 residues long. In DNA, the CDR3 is TGCGCCAGCAGCTTGGTGGCTAGCGGGAGCCCTCATGAGCAGTTCTTC. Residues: CASSLVASGSPHEQFF.

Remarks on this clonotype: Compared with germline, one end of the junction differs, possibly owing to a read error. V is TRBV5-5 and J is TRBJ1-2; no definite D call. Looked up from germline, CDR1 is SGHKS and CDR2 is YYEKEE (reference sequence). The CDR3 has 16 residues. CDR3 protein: CACSLTPIDTLYGYTF. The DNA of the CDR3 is TGTGCCTGCAGCTTGACCCCGATAGATACATTATATGGCTACACCTTC.

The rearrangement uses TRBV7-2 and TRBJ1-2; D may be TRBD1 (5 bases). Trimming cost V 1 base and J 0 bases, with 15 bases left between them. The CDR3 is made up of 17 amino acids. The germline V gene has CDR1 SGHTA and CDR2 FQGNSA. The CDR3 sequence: CASSLGWARETNYGYTF. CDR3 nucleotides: TGTGCCAGCAGCTTAGGGTGGGCCAGGGAGACTAACTATGGCTACACCTTC. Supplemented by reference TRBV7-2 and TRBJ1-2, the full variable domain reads GAGVSQSPSNKVTEKGKDVELRCDPISGHTALYWYRQSLGQGLEFLIYFQGNSAPDKSGLPSDRFSAERTGGSVSTLTIQRTQQEDSAVYLCASSLGWARETNYGYTFGSGTRLTVV.

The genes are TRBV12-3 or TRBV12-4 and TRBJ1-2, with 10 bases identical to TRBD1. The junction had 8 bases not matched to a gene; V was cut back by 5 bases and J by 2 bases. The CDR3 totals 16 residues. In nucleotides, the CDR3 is TGTGCCAGCAGTCCGTGGGGACAGGGGATAAACTATGGCTACACCTTC. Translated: CASSPWGQGINYGYTF.

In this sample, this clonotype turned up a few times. The CDR3 DNA follows: TGTGCCAGCAGCCAAGATCTAGCGGGGGCCTCCTACAATGAGCAGTTCTTC. This codes for CASSQDLAGASYNEQFF. The chain carries TRBV4-2 and TRBJ2-1; 10 positions agree with TRBD2. The CDR3 is 17 residues long. CDR1 is LGHNA, CDR2 YNFKEQ, per germline. With 0 bases clipped from V and 0 bases from J, the junction kept 2 bases outside the gene matches.

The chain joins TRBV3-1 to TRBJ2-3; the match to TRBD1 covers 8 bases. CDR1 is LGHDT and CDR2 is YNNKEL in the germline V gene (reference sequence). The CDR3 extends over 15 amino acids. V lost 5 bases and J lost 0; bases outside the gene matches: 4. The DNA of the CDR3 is TGTGCCAGCAGCGACCGGACAGGGAGCACAGATACGCAGTATTTT. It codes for CASSDRTGSTDTQYF.

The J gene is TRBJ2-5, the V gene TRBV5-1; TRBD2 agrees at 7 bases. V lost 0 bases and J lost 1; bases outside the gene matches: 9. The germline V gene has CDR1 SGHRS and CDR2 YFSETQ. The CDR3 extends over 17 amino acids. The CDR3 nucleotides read TGCGCCAGCAGCTTGGCCGCGGGAGAATGGGGCCAAGAGACCCAGTACTTC. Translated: CASSLAAGEWGQETQYF.

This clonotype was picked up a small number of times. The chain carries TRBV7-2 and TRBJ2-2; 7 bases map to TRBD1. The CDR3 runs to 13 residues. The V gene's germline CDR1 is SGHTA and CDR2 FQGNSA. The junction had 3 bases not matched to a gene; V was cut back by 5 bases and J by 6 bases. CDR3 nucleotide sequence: TGTGCCAGCAGCGACAGGGTGGCCGGGGAGCTGTTTTTT. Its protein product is CASSDRVAGELFF.